This is a list of T cell receptor beta chains from one sample in a study of human T cells and chemical hapten exposure. TCRdb independently ran MiXCR on the RACE reads; one entry per CDR3 protein. The sample has tens of thousands of distinct CDR3 sequences; about 10% are singletons. Source: whole blood, taken in connection with sensitization to the hapten diphenylcyclopropenone (DPC). Every receptor here comes from a woman between 50 and 59 years old with alopecia areata. Some clones in this sample may be carry-over from other donors' samples. Both conserved end residues are part of each CDR3. D genes are given only for firm matches. Some rows mark clone size as missing; the rest say once, few, many or name a class of expanded clone.

size	D	J	V	CDR3	DNA
few	NA	TRBJ2-7	TRBV29-1	CSVESPATRSEQYF	TGCAGCGTTGAATCCCCGGCGACCCGATCCGAGCAGTACTTC
NA	TRBD2	TRBJ2-5	TRBV7-2	CASSLRLAETQYF	TGTGCCAGCAGCCTACGACTAGCGGAGACCCAGTACTTC
many	NA	TRBJ1-1	TRBV7-8	CASGGGTITRGTEAFF	TGTGCCAGCGGGGGAGGCACAATTACCCGGGGCACTGAAGCTTTCTTT
few	NA	TRBJ2-2	TRBV2	CASRVTGAGELFF	TGTGCCAGCAGGGTGACAGGAGCCGGGGAGCTGTTTTTT